The clone carrying this TCR beta chain was seen a few times. Its specificity is unknown. Profiled with immunoSEQ multiplex PCR; TCRdb holds only in-frame clones, not every one. The sample consists of around 62,000 clones, around nine tenths of them appearing once. Germline CDR1 SNHLY, CDR2 FYNNEI. Trimming stripped 5 bases from V and 6 bases from J, with 13 bases between. This CDR3 has 14 residues. The entry originates in a study of OX40 agonist ivuxolimab in advanced cancers. Study conclusions and caveats: The study observed clonal expansion of CD4+ and CD8+ blood T cells by week 6 at 0.1 to 3.0 mg/kg.

The V and J genes are TRBV2 and TRBJ1-4; maybe TRBD1 (6 bases). The sequences come from CD4+ or CD8+ T cells sorted from blood, collected in a trial of the OX40 agonist ivuxolimab. This receptor was taken from an adult with an advanced solid tumor such as melanoma, head and neck, liver or kidney cancer. CDR3 loop: CASSSGTPYEKLFF. In DNA, the CDR3 is TGTGCCAGCAGTTCCGGGACACCTTATGAAAAACTGTTTTTT.